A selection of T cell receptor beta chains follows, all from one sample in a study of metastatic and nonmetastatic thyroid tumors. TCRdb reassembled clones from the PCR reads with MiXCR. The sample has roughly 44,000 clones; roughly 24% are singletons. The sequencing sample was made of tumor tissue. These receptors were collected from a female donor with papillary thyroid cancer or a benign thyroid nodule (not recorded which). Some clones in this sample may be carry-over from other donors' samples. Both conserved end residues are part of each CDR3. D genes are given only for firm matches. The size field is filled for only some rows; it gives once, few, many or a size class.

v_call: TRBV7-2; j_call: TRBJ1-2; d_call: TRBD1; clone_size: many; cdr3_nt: TGTGCCAGCAGTCTTACAGGGGGAGATGGCTACACCTTC; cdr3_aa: CASSLTGGDGYTF
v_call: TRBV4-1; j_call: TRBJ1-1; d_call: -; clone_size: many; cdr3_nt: TGCGCCAGCAGCCAAGAAGGAGGGATCACTGAAGCTTTCTTT; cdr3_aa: CASSQEGGITEAFF
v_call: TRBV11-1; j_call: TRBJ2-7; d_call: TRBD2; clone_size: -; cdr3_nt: TGTGCCAGCAGCTCTAGCGGGAGTTCCGTAAGGACCTACGAGCAGTACTTC; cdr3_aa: CASSSSGSSVRTYEQYF
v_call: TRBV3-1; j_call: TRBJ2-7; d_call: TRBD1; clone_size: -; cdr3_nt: TGTGCCAGCAGCCATCACAGGGGGCGCGAGCAGTACTTC; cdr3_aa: CASSHHRGREQYF
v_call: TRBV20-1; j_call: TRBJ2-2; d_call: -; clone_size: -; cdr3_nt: TGCAGTGCTAGAGGCAGGGATGTTGGCGGGGAGCTGTTTTTT; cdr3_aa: CSARGRDVGGELFF
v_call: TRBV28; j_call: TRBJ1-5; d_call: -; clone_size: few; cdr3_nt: TGTGCCAGCAGCCAAACCCGGGGACGGGAAAGGCCCCAGCATTTT; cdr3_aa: CASSQTRGRERPQHF
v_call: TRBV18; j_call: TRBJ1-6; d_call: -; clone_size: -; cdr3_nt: TGTGCCAGCTCCCCTACCCGGGATTCACCCCTCCACTTT; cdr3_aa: CASSPTRDSPLHF
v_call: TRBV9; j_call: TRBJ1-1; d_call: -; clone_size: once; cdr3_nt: TGTGCCAGCAGCGTAGGAGGGGCAGGGCCGGCTTTCTTT; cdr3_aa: CASSVGGAGPAFF
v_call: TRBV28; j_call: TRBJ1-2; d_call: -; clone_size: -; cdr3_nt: TGTGCCAGCAGTTTAGCTTGGGTATTTGGCTATGGCTACACCTTC; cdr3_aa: CASSLAWVFGYGYTF
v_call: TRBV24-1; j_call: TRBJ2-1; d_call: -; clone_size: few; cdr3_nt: TGTGCCACCAGTGATCCCAGCGGAAGCTCCTACAATGAGCAGTTCTTC; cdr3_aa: CATSDPSGSSYNEQFF
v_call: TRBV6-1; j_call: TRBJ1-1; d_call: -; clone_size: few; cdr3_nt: TGTGCCAGCAGTGGACAGGTAGGGGTTTTGAACACTGAAGCTTTCTTT; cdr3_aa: CASSGQVGVLNTEAFF
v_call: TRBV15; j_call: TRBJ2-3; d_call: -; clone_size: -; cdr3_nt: TGTGCCACCAGCAGCCGGGACCGGGGCACAGATACGCAGTATTTT; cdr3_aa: CATSSRDRGTDTQYF
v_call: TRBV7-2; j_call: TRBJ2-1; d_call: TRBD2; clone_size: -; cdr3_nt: TGTGCCAGCAGCTTAGGGCGGACTAGCGGGTTCAATGAGCAGTTCTTC; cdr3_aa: CASSLGRTSGFNEQFF
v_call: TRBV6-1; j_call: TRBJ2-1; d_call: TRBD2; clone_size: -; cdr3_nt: TGTGCCAGCAGTGAGGCCCCTAGCGGGAGTAATGAGCAGTTCTTC; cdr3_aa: CASSEAPSGSNEQFF
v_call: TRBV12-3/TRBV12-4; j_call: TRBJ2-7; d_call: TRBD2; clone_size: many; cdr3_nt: TGTGCCAGCAGTTTAGGACTAGCGGTCTCCTACGAGCAGTACTTC; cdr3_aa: CASSLGLAVSYEQYF
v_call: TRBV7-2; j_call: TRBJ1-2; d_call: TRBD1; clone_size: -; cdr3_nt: TGTGCCAGCAGCGGTCAGGGGGTCAGTGGCTACACCTTC; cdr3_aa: CASSGQGVSGYTF
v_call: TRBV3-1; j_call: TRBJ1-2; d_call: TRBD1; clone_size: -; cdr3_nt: TGTGCCAGCAGCCAACCCGGGACAGCTTATGGCTACACCTTC; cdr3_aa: CASSQPGTAYGYTF
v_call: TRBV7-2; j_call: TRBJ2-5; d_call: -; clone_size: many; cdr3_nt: TGTGCCAGCAGCCCGGAGTTACTGGCGGAGACCCAGTACTTC; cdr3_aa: CASSPELLAETQYF
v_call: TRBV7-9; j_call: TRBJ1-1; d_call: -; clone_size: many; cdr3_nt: TGTGCCAGCAGCCAAAGAACAGGGTTGAACACTGAAGCTTTCTTT; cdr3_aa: CASSQRTGLNTEAFF
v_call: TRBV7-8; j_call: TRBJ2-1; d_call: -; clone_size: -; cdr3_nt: TGTGCCAGCAGCTTACCCCCAGGTGAGCAGTTCTTC; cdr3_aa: CASSLPPGEQFF
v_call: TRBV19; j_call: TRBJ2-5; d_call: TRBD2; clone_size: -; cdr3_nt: TGTGCCAGCTCTTCGACTAGCGGCGAGACCCAGTACTTC; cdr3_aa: CASSSTSGETQYF
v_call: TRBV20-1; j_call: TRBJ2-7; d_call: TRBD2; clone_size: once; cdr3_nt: TGCAGTGCTAGTGGGGCTAGCGGGAGGATCAGCTCCTACGAGCAGTACTTC; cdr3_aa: CSASGASGRISSYEQYF
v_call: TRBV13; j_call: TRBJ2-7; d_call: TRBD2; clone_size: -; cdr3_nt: TGTGCCAGCAGCCCTTCGCCGCACCAAGCGGGAGGAAGGGGTAAGAGCTACGAGCAGTACTTC; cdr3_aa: CASSPSPHQAGGRGKSYEQYF
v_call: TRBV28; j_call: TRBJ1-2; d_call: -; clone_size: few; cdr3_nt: TGTGCCAGCCACGAGGGCGGTAACTATGGCTACACCTTC; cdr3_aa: CASHEGGNYGYTF
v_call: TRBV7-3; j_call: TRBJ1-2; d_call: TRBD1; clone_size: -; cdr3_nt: TGTGCCAGCAGCTCCCGGGACAGGGGGAACTATGGCTACACCTTC; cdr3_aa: CASSSRDRGNYGYTF
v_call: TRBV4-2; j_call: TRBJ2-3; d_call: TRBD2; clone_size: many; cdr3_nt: TGTGCCAGCAGCCAAGGAGCGGGAGACACAGATACGCAGTATTTT; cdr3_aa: CASSQGAGDTDTQYF
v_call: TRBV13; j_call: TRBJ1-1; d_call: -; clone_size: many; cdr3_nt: TGTGCCAGCAGCGCCGTCAAGAACACTGAAGCTTTCTTT; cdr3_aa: CASSAVKNTEAFF
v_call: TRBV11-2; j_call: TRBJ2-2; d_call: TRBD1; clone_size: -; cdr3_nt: TGTGCCAGCAGCTTAGGTCCAGGGGGATGGGGCACCGGGGAGCTGTTTTTT; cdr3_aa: CASSLGPGGWGTGELFF
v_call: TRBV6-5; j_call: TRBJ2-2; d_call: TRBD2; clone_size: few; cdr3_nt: TGTGCCAGCAGTTCGACGGGGGGATACACCGGGGAGCTGTTTTTT; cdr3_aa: CASSSTGGYTGELFF
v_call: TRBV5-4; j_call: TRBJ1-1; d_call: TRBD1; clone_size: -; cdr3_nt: TGTGCCAGCATTAGGGACAGGGGGGTGTCCACTGAAGCTTTCTTT; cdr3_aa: CASIRDRGVSTEAFF
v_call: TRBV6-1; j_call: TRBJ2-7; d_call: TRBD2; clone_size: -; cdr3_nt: TGTGCCAGCAGTGAAGCAGGGAGGGGTGGTCCGCGGGAGCAGTACTTC; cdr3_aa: CASSEAGRGGPREQYF
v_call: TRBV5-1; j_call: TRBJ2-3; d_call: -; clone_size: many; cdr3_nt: TGCGCCAGCAGCTTGGTCGCTGGCGAGGGCACAGATACGCAGTATTTT; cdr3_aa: CASSLVAGEGTDTQYF
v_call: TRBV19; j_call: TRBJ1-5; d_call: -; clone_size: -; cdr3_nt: TGTGCCAGTTCCCTGGGGGCGAATCAGCCCCAGCATTTT; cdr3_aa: CASSLGANQPQHF
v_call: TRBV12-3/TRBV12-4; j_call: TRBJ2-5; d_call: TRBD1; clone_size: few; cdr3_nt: TGTGCCAGCAGCCAAGGACAGGGGAAAGAGACACAATACTTC; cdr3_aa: CASSQGQGKETQYF
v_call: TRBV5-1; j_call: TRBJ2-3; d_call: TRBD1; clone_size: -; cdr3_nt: TGCGCCAGCAGCATGGGGACAGTCACAGATACGCAGTATTTT; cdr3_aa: CASSMGTVTDTQYF
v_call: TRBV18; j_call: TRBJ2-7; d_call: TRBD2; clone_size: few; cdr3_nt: TGTGCCAGCTCACCTAAGGGACTAGCGGGCCGCTACGAGCAGTACTTC; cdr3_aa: CASSPKGLAGRYEQYF
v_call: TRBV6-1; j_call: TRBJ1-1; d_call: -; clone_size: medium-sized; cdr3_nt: TGTGCCATCCGTGGGGGAAACACTGAAGCTTTCTTT; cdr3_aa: CAIRGGNTEAFF
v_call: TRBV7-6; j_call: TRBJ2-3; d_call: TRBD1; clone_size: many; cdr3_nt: TGTGCCAGCAGCTTCACGACAGGGCAGGGCACAGATACGCAGTATTTT; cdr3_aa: CASSFTTGQGTDTQYF
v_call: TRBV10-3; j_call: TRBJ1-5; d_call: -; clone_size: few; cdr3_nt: TGTGCCATCGGGACGGGGGATAGCAATCAGCCCCAGCATTTT; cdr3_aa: CAIGTGDSNQPQHF
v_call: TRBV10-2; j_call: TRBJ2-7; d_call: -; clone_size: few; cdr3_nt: TGCGCCAGCAGTGAGGGTTTTGGCTACGAGCAGTACTTC; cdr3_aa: CASSEGFGYEQYF
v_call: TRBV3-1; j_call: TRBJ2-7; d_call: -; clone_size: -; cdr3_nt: TGTGCCAGCAGCTCCGGGACAATACCGTCCTACGAGCAGTACTTC; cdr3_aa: CASSSGTIPSYEQYF
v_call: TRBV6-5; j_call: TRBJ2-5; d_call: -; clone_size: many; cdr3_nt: TGTGCCAGCAGTTACCGCGAGACGGGAAACAGCGATCAAGAGACCCAGTACTTC; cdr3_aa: CASSYRETGNSDQETQYF
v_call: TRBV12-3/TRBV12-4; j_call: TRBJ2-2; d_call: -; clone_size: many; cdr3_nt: TGTGCCAGCAGTTTCAAAGGAACAATGTTGGACACCGGGGAGCTGTTTTTT; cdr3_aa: CASSFKGTMLDTGELFF
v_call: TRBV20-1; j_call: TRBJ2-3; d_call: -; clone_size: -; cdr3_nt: TGCAGTGCCGAACCCTGGGCGGTCGCTAGCACAGATACGCAGTATTTT; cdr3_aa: CSAEPWAVASTDTQYF
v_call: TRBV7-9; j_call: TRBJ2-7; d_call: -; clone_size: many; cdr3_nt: TGTGCCACGGGGGGCGGATACTACGAGCAGTACTTC; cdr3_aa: CATGGGYYEQYF
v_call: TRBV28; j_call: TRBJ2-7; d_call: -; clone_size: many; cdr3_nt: TGTGCCAGCAGCGGGGGACGCAGCTCCTACGAGCAGTACTTC; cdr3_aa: CASSGGRSSYEQYF
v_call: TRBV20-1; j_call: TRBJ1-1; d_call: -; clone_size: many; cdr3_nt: TGCAGTGCTAGGAGTCGGAGGCCTGAAGCTTTCTTT; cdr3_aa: CSARSRRPEAFF
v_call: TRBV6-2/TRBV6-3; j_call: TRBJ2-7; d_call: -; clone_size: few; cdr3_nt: TGTGCCAGCAGTTCCCGCCTCGAGCAGTACTTC; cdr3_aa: CASSSRLEQYF
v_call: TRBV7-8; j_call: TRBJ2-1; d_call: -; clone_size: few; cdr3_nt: TGTTCCAGCATCTTAGTCAGTGAGCAGTTCTTC; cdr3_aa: CSSILVSEQFF
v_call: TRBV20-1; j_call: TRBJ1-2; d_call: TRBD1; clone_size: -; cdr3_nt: TGCAGTGTCGCGGACAGGGGGCGTATCTATGGCTACACCTTC; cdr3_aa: CSVADRGRIYGYTF
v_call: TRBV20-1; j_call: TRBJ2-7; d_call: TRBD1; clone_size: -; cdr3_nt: TGCAGTGCTAATACCCGCAGACAGGGACCCTACGAGCAGTACTTC; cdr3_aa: CSANTRRQGPYEQYF
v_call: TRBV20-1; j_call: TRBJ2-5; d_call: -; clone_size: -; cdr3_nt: TGCAGTGCTAGATCGGCGATAGCGGAAGAGACCCAGTACTTC; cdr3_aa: CSARSAIAEETQYF
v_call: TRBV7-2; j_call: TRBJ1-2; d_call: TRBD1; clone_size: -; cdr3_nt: TGTGCCAGCAGCGGACGACAGGGATCTAACTATGGCTACACCTTC; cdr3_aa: CASSGRQGSNYGYTF
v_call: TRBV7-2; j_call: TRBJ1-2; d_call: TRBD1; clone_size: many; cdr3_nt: TGTGCCAGCAGCTTACGACAGGGGTCCTATGGCTACACCTTC; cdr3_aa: CASSLRQGSYGYTF
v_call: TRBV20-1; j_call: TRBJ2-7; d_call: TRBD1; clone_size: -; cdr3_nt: TGCAGTGCTACGTTTGGACAGGGAGGCTACGAGCAGTACTTC; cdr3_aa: CSATFGQGGYEQYF
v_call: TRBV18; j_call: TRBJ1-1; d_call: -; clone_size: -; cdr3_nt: TGTGCCAGCTCACCTGGGCCTGAAGCTTTCTTT; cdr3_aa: CASSPGPEAFF
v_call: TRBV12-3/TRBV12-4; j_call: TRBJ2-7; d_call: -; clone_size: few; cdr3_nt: TGTGCCAGCAGTTACCGGGACTCCTTTCAGTACTTC; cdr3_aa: CASSYRDSFQYF
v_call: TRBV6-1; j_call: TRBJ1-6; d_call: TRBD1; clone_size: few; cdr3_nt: TGTGCCAGCAGTTTCCAGGGGGCGGATTCACCCCTCCACTTT; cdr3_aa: CASSFQGADSPLHF
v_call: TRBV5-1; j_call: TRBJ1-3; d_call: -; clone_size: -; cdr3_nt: TGCGCCAGCAGCAGCGGGGGCACTGTAAACACCATATATTTT; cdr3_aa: CASSSGGTVNTIYF